These 2 T cell receptor beta chains were all obtained from the same sample, sequenced in a study of post-analysis software for immune sequencing data. No antigens are known for them. Findings of the study overall: Patients used roughly five TRBV segments, including TRBV5-6, TRBV5-1 and TRBV20-1, more often than controls.

Unique molecular identifiers featured in each of the TCR beta cDNA libraries. TCRdb re-called the PCR reads with MiXCR, one entry per CDR3 protein. The repertoire has approximately 630,000 distinct CDR3 sequences, roughly three fifths of them found once; the top ten carry around 11%. Sequencing used blood. The source is a girl aged 2 to 9 with multiple sclerosis.

J is TRBJ1-4 and V is TRBV5-6; D gene unclear. This CDR3 is built from 15 residues. From germline, CDR1 is SGHDT and CDR2 YYEEEE. V was pared by 1 base and J by 6 bases, with 13 bases between. DNA of the CDR3: TGTGCCAGCAGCTTGCTCGATGTTACGGATGAAAAACTGTTTTTT. As protein: CASSLLDVTDEKLFF.

The V gene is TRBV7-9, the J gene TRBJ2-3; 11 bases agree with TRBD2. Germline CDR1 is SEHNR and CDR2 is FQNEAQ (reference sequence). Trimming removed 3 bases from V and 1 base from J; junction bases left unmatched: 6. This CDR3 is built from 17 residues. CDR3 amino acids: CASSFGLAGGRTDTQYF. The CDR3 bases are TGTGCCAGCAGCTTTGGGCTAGCGGGGGGCCGCACAGATACGCAGTATTTT. The full variable domain, completed using reference TRBV7-9 and TRBJ2-3, is DTGVSQNPRHKITKRGQNVTFRCDPISEHNRLYWYRQTLGQGPEFLTYFQNEAQLEKSRLLSDRFSAERPKGSFSTLEIQRTEQGDSAMYLCASSFGLAGGRTDTQYFGPGTRLTVL.